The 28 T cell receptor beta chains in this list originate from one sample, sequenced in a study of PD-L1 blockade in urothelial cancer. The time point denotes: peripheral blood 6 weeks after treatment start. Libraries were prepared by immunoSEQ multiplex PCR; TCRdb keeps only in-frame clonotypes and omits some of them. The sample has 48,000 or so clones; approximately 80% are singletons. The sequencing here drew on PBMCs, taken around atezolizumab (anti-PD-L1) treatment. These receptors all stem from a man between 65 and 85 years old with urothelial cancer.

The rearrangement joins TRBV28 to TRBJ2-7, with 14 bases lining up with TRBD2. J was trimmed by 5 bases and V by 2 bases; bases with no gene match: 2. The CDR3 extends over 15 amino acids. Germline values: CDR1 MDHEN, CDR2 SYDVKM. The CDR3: CASSLGGLAGDEQYF. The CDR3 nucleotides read TGTGCCAGCAGTTTAGGGGGACTAGCGGGAGACGAGCAGTACTTC.

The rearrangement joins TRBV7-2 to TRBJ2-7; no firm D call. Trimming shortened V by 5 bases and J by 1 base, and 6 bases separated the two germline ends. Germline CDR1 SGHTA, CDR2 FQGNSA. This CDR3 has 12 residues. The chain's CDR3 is CASSRGSYEQYF. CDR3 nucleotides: TGTGCCAGCAGCCGAGGATCCTACGAGCAGTACTTC.

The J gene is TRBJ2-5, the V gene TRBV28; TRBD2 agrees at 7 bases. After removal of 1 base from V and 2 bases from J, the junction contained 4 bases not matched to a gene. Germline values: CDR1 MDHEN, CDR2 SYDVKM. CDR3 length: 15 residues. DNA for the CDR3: TGTGCCAGCAGTTTATTGGGTAGCGGGCAAGAGACCCAGTACTTC. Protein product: CASSLLGSGQETQYF.

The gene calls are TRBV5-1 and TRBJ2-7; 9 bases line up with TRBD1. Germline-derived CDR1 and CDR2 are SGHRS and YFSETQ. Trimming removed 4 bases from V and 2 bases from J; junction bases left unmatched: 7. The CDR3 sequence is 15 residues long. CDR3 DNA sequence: TGCGCCAGCAGCCATCCGGGACAGGGTACCTACGAGCAGTACTTC. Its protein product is CASSHPGQGTYEQYF.

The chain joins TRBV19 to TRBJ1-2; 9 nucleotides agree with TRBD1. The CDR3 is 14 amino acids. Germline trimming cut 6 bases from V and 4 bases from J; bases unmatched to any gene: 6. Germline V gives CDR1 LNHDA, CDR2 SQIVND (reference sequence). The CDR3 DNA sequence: TGTGCCAGTAGGAGACAGGGGGAGGCCTATGGCTACACCTTC. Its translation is CASRRQGEAYGYTF.

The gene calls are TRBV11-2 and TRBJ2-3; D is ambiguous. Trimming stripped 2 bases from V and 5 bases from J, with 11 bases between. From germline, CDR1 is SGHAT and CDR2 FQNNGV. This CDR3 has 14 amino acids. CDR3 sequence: CASSLLLSRDTQYF. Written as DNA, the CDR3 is TGTGCCAGCAGCTTATTGTTGAGTAGAGATACGCAGTATTTT.

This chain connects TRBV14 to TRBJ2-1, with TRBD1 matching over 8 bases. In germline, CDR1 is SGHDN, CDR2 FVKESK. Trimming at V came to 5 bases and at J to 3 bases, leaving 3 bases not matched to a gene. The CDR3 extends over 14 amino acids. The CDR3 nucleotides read TGTGCCAGCAGCAAGGACAGGGACTACAATGAGCAGTTCTTC. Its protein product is CASSKDRDYNEQFF. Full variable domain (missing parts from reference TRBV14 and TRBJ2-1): EAGVTQFPSHSVIEKGQTVTLRCDPISGHDNLYWYRRVMGKEIKFLLHFVKESKQDESGMPNNRFLAERTGGTYSTLKVQPAELEDSGVYFCASSKDRDYNEQFFGPGTRLTVL.

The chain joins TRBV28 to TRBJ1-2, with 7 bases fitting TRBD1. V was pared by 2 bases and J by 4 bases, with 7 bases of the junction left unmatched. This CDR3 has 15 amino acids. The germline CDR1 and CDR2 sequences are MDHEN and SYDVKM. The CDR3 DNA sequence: TGTGCCAGCAGTTTAAGGTGGCCAGGGGGCTATGGCTACACCTTC. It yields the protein CASSLRWPGGYGYTF.

The CDR3 DNA reads TGTGCCAGCTCACCCATCATGAACACTGAAGCTTTCTTT. This gives the protein CASSPIMNTEAFF. The rearrangement uses TRBV18 and TRBJ1-1; unclear D gene. V was pared by 3 bases and J by 0 bases, with 5 bases between. CDR1 and CDR2 (germline): KGHSH, LQKENI. The CDR3 is made up of 13 amino acids. The whole variable domain, filled in from reference TRBV18 and TRBJ1-1, reads NAGVMQNPRHLVRRRGQEARLRCSPMKGHSHVYWYRQLPEEGLKFMVYLQKENIIDESGMPKERFSAEFPKEGPSILRIQQVVRGDSAAYFCASSPIMNTEAFFGQGTRLTVV.

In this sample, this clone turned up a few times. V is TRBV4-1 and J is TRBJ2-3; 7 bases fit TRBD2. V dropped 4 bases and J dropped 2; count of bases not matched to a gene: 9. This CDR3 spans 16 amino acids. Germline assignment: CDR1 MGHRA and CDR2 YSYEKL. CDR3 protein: CASSRSSGLYTDTQYF. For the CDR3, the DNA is TGCGCCAGCAGCCGATCCTCGGGACTATACACAGATACGCAGTATTTT.

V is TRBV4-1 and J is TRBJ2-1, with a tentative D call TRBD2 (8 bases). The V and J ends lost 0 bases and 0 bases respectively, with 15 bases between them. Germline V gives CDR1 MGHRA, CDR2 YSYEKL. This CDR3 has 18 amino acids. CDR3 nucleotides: TGCGCCAGCAGCCAAGAAGGTAGCGGGGACAGCTCCTACAATGAGCAGTTCTTC. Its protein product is CASSQEGSGDSSYNEQFF.

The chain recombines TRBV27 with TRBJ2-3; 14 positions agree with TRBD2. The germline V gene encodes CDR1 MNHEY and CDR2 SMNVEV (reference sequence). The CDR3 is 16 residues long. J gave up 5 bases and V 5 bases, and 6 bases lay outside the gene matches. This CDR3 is CASSKGLAGAQDTQYF. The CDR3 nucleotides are TGTGCCAGCAGTAAGGGACTAGCGGGAGCACAAGATACGCAGTATTTT.

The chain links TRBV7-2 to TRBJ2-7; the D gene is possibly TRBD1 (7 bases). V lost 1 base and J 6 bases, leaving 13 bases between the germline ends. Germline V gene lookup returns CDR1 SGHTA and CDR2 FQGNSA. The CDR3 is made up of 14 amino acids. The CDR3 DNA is TGTGCCAGCAGCTTAGATCACAGGGGAGGCGAGCAGTACTTC. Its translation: CASSLDHRGGEQYF.

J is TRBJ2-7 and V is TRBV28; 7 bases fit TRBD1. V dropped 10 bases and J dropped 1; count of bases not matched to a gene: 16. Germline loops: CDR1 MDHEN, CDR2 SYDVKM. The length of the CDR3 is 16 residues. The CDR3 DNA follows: TGTGCCACCGGGGACAGCGACAACGCAATATCCTACGAGCAGTACTTC. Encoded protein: CATGDSDNAISYEQYF.

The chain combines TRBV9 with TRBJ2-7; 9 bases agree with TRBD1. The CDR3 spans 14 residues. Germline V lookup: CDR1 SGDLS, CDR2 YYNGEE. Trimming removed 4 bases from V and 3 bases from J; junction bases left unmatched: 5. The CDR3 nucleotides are TGTGCCAGCAGCATGGGACAGGGTAACTACGAGCAGTACTTC. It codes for CASSMGQGNYEQYF.

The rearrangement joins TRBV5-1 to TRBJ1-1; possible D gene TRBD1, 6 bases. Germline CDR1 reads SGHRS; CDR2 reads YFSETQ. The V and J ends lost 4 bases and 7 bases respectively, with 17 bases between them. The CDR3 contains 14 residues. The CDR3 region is CASSGDTGSREAFF. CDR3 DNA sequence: TGCGCCAGCAGCGGCGATACAGGGTCTCGTGAAGCTTTCTTT.

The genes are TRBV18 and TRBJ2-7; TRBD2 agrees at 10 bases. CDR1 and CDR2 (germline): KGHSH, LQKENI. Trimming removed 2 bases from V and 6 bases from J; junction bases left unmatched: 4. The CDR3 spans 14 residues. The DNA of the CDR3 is TGTGCCAGCTCACCAGATAGCGGGAGGCGCGAGCAGTACTTC. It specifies CASSPDSGRREQYF.

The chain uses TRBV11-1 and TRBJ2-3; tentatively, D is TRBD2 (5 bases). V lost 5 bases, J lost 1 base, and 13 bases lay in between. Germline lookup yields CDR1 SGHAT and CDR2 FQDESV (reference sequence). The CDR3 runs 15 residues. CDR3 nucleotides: TGTGCCAGCAGCCAAGAGGGAGCGGGCACAGATACGCAGTATTTT. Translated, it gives CASSQEGAGTDTQYF.

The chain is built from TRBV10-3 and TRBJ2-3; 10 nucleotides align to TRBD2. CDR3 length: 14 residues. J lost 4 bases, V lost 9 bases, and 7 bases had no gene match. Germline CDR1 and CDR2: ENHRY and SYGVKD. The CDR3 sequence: CAMSQREGSDTQYF. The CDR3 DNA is TGTGCCATGTCCCAGCGGGAGGGGTCAGATACGCAGTATTTT.

DNA of the CDR3: TGCAGCGTTGAAGGGACCTCGGGGGGCTACACCTTC. It translates to CSVEGTSGGYTF. The chain uses TRBV29-1 and TRBJ1-2; D is undetermined. CDR3 length equals 12 residues. V lost 1 base, J lost 8 bases, and 11 bases lay in between. Per germline, CDR1 SQVTM and CDR2 ANQGSEA. Full variable domain (remainder filled in from reference TRBV29-1 and TRBJ1-2): SAVISQKPSRDICQRGTSLTIQCQVDSQVTMMFWYRQQPGQSLTLIATANQGSEATYESGFVIDKFPISRPNLTFSTLTVSNMSPEDSSIYLCSVEGTSGGYTFGSGTRLTVV.

In DNA, the CDR3 is TGTGCCTGGAGTGAGGTCAGGGGCTCTGGGGCCAACGTCCTGACTTTC. This gives the protein CAWSEVRGSGANVLTF. The rearrangement joins TRBV30 to TRBJ2-6; D is possibly TRBD1 (6 bases). Germline CDR1 reads GTSNPN; CDR2 reads SVGIG (reference sequence). CDR3 length: 16 amino acids. Trimming removed 1 base at V and 0 bases at J, with 10 bases between.

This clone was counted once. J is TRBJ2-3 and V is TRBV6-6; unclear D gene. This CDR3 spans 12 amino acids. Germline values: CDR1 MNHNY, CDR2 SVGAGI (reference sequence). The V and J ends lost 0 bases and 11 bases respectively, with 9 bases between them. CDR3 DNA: TGTGCCAGCAGTTACTCCCCGGGTGAGCAGTATTTT. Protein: CASSYSPGEQYF.

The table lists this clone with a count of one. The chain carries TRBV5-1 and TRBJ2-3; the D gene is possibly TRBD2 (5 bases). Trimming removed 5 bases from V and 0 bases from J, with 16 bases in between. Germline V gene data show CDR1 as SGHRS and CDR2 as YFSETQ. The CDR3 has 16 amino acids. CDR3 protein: CASSPRGALSTDTQYF. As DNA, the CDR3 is TGCGCCAGCAGTCCTCGGGGAGCGCTTAGCACAGATACGCAGTATTTT.

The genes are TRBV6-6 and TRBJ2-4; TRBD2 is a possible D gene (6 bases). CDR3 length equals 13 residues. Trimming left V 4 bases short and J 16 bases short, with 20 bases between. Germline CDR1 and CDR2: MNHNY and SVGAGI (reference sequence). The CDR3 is CASSSLPGLGSYF. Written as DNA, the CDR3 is TGTGCCAGCAGTTCGTTACCGGGACTCGGGTCCTACTTC.

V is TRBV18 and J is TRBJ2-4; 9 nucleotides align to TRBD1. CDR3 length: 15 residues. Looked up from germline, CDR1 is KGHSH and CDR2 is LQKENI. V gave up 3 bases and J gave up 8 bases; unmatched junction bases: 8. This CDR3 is CASSPSRQGGYIQYF. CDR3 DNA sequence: TGTGCCAGCTCACCTTCCCGACAGGGGGGGTACATTCAGTACTTC.

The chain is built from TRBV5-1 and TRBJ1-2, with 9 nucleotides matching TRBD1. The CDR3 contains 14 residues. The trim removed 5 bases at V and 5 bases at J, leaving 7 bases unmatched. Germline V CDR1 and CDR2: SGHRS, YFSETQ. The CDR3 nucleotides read TGCGCCAGCAGGGGGACAGGGATTTATTATGGCTACACCTTC. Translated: CASRGTGIYYGYTF.

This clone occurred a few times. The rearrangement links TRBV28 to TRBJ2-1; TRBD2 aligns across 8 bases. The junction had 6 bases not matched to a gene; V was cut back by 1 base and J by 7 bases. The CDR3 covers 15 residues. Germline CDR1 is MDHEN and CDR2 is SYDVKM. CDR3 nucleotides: TGTGCCAGCAGTTTATCTGGCGCTAGCGGGAATGAGCAGTTCTTC. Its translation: CASSLSGASGNEQFF. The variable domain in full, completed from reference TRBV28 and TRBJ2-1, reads DVKVTQSSRYLVKRTGEKVFLECVQDMDHENMFWYRQDPGLGLRLIYFSYDVKMKEKGDIPEGYSVSREKKERFSLILESASTNQTSMYLCASSLSGASGNEQFFGPGTRLTVL.

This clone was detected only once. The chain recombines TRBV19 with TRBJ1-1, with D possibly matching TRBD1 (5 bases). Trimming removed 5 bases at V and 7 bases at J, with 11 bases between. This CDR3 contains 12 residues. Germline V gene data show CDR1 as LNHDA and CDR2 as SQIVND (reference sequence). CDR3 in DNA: TGTGCCAGTAGTTTCCAGGGCCGTGAAGCTTTCTTT. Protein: CASSFQGREAFF.